This T cell receptor beta chain was sequenced for a study of control samples from healthy donors and cancer patients. Germline CDR1 SQVTM, CDR2 ANQGSEA. This CDR3 is 13 amino acids long. Losses at the gene ends were 8 bases for V and 4 bases for J; bases not matched to a gene: 9. The data were produced by immunoSEQ multiplex PCR, yet TCRdb's version contains in-frame clones alone and is incomplete. The top ten clones hold approximately 1.8% of a sample with about 190,000 clones, 91% of them seen once. The genes are TRBV29-1 and TRBJ2-3, with 7 bases aligning to TRBD1. This clonotype originated in a man younger than 45 in good health. The sample consisted of blood. The CDR3: CSTDRETADTQYF. The CDR3 nucleotides read TGCAGCACCGACAGGGAAACAGCAGATACGCAGTATTTT.